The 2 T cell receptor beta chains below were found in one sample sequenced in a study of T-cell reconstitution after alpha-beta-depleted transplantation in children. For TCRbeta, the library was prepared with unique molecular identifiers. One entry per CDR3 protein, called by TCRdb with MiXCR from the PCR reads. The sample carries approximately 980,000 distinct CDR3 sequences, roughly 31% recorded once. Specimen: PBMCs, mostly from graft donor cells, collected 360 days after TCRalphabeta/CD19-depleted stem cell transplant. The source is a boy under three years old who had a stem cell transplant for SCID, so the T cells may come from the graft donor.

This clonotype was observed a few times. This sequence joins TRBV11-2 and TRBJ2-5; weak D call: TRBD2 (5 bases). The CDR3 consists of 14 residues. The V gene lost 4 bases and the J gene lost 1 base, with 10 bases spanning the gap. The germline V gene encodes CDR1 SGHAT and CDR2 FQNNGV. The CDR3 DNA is TGTGCCAGCAGCTCCACTAGGATCCAAGAGACCCAGTACTTC. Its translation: CASSSTRIQETQYF.

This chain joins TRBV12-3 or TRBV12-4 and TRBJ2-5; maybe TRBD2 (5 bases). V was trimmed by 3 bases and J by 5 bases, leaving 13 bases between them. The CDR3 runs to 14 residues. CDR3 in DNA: TGTGCCAGCAGTTTTAGTCCGGGGAACGAGACCCAGTACTTC. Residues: CASSFSPGNETQYF.